These T cell receptor beta chains were read from a single sample in a study of T-cell memory formation after mild COVID-19. TCRdb used MiXCR to reprocess the 5' RACE reads, holding one entry per CDR3 protein. The sample has about 14,000 distinct CDR3 sequences, about 20% seen once; the top ten hold around half. The sequenced material came from PBMCs or a T cell subset sorted from them (not recorded which). The receptors stem from an adult woman who had mild COVID-19 (a few samples of this study predate the infection). Cell type and time point are not known. The CDR3 runs from the conserved cysteine through the conserved F or W. A D gene is named only where the DNA matches it firmly. Not every row has a clone size; where given, it reads once, few, many or a size class.

14	many	TRBD2	TRBV27	TRBJ2-7	TGTGCCAGCAGTTGGACTAGCGGGAATTACGAGCAGTACTTC	CASSWTSGNYEQYF
19	many	-	TRBV7-2	TRBJ2-5	TGTGCCAGCGCCCCGGGCAGGGGCGGGACCATTCCGTACCAAGAGACCCAGTACTTC	CASAPGRGGTIPYQETQYF
14	many	TRBD2	TRBV20-1	TRBJ2-1	TGCAGTGCTAGCGGGCTAGCGGGGGACCGGGAGCAGTTCTTC	CSASGLAGDREQFF
13	-	-	TRBV12-3/TRBV12-4	TRBJ2-7	TGTGCCTTCAGTTTATCCGGTTCCTACGAGCAGTACTTC	CAFSLSGSYEQYF
14	-	-	TRBV10-3	TRBJ2-5	TGTGCCATCAGTGACAGGGTGTACCAAGAGACCCAGTACTTC	CAISDRVYQETQYF
15	many	-	TRBV12-3/TRBV12-4	TRBJ2-7	TGTGCCAGCAGTTTAGGCCAGCGTCCATCCTACGAGCAGTACTTC	CASSLGQRPSYEQYF
16	many	-	TRBV20-1	TRBJ2-3	TGCAGTGCTAGAGCGCGAGGGCCCTACTTTACAGATACGCAGTATTTT	CSARARGPYFTDTQYF
18	many	TRBD2	TRBV24-1	TRBJ2-2	TGTGCCACCAGTGACTCACGGACTAGTTGGTCGAACACCGGGGAGCTGTTTTTT	CATSDSRTSWSNTGELFF
14	many	TRBD1	TRBV6-6	TRBJ2-7	TGTGCCAGCAGTTACTCGACAGGGGCGGACGAGCAGTACTTC	CASSYSTGADEQYF
15	many	-	TRBV24-1	TRBJ2-1	TGTGCCACCAGGGGGTCAGATAGGACCTACAATGAGCAGTTCTTC	CATRGSDRTYNEQFF
14	many	-	TRBV6-6	TRBJ2-5	TGTGCCACCCATATAGGGGGGATGGGAGAGACCCAGTACTTC	CATHIGGMGETQYF
15	-	TRBD1	TRBV7-9	TRBJ1-2	TGTGCCAGCAGCAATCACTGGACAGGGGAGGATGGCTACACCTTC	CASSNHWTGEDGYTF
14	many	-	TRBV6-5	TRBJ1-5	TGTGCCAGCAGTTACGGCGGGGCGGGTCAGCCCCAGCATTTT	CASSYGGAGQPQHF
16	many	-	TRBV7-9	TRBJ1-1	TGTGCCAGCAGCTCCGGGCCAGGGAAGATGGACGCTGAAGCTTTCTTT	CASSSGPGKMDAEAFF